Listed below are T cell receptor beta chains from one sample, sequenced in a study of CD8+ T cells in alopecia areata. Clones were sequenced by immunoSEQ multiplex PCR, and TCRdb holds only the in-frame ones, with some missing. In the table there are around 190,000 clones, 64% of which are singletons. Sequences were derived from CD4+ T cells sorted from blood, sampled around week 50, from a patient treated with tofacitinib. The receptors stem from a human donor with alopecia areata. Each CDR3 is given with its conserved first and last residue. D genes are given only for firm matches. Size tells how often a clone was seen (once, few, many) or the class of an expanded clone, and some rows leave it out.

clone size	V gene	J gene	D gene	CDR3 protein	CDR3 DNA
NA	TRBV30	TRBJ1-1	NA	CAWSVGTGNTEAFF	TGTGCCTGGAGTGTGGGGACCGGGAACACTGAAGCTTTCTTT
NA	TRBV4-1	TRBJ2-2	NA	CASSLLRGGELFF	TGCGCCAGCAGCCTATTACGCGGCGGGGAGCTGTTTTTT
NA	TRBV7-2	TRBJ2-1	NA	CASRPAGFSPFF	TGTGCCAGCCGTCCCGCGGGGTTTTCTCCGTTCTTC
once	TRBV4-3	TRBJ2-3	TRBD1	CASSPRDREPDTQYF	TGCGCCAGCAGCCCACGAGACAGGGAGCCAGATACGCAGTATTTT
NA	TRBV4-3	TRBJ1-6	TRBD1	CASSRDRDNSPLHF	TGCGCCAGCAGCCGGGACAGGGACAATTCACCCCTCCACTTT
few	TRBV12-5	TRBJ2-3	NA	CASGLGDGTDTQYF	TGTGCTAGTGGTTTAGGGGATGGCACAGATACGCAGTATTTT
NA	TRBV27	TRBJ2-6	NA	CASSFRRPSGASVLTF	TGTGCCAGCAGTTTTCGTCGGCCCTCTGGGGCCAGCGTCCTGACTTTC
NA	TRBV27	TRBJ2-7	NA	CASSLRGAVYF	TGTGCCAGCAGTTTACGTGGGGCTGTGTACTTC
NA	TRBV30	TRBJ1-1	NA	CAWSIGVSSYEAFF	TGTGCCTGGAGTATTGGCGTCTCGAGCTATGAAGCTTTCTTT
NA	TRBV29-1	TRBJ1-2	NA	CSVGQKLNYGYTF	TGCAGCGTTGGGCAGAAACTTAACTATGGCTACACCTTC
NA	TRBV15	TRBJ1-1	TRBD1	CATSRRQGGTEAFF	TGTGCCACCAGCAGACGACAGGGTGGGACTGAAGCTTTCTTT
NA	TRBV15	TRBJ1-5	NA	CATSREGQGIQPQHF	TGTGCCACCAGCAGAGAGGGGCAGGGGATTCAGCCCCAGCATTTT
NA	TRBV5-1	TRBJ1-4	NA	CASSLGRATNEKLFF	TGCGCCAGCAGCTTGGGGCGGGCAACTAATGAAAAACTGTTTTTT
NA	TRBV29-1	TRBJ2-7	TRBD1	CSVSPGQVQVEQYF	TGCAGCGTCTCCCCTGGACAGGTTCAGGTAGAGCAGTACTTC
few	TRBV5-6	TRBJ2-7	NA	CASSPTGTLSTGQYF	TGTGCCAGCAGCCCAACCGGGACACTCTCGACGGGGCAGTACTTC
few	TRBV7-2	TRBJ2-7	TRBD2	CASSYSGGREQYF	TGTGCCAGCAGCTATAGCGGGGGACGTGAGCAGTACTTC